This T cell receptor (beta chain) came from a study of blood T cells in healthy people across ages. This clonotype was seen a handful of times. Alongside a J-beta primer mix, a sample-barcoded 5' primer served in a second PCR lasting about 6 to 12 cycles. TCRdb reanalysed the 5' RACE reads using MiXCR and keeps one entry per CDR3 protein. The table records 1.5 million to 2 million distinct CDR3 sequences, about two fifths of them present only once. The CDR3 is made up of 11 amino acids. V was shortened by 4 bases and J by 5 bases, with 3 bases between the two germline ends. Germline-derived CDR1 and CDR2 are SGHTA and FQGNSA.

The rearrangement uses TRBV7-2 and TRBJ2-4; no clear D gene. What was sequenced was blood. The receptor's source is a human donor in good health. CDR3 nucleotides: TGTGCCAGCAGCTCCCAAAACATTCAGTACTTC. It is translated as CASSSQNIQYF.